The clone carrying this T cell receptor (beta chain) was seen only a few times. TCRdb re-called the RT-PCR reads with MiXCR, one entry per CDR3 protein. This sample has 800,000 to 1,000,000 distinct CDR3 sequences, with 15% to 20% found just once. The CDR3 spans 18 residues. The source of the sample is a study of patients and donors after allogeneic stem cell transplantation. The sample consisted of blood, either unsorted or a sorted T cell fraction (not recorded which). The receptor was isolated from a human donor who was either an allogeneic HSCT recipient or a stem cell or donor lymphocyte infusion donor (not recorded which). It is not recorded whose cells these are; they may come from a transplant donor. This chain uses TRBV21-1 with TRBJ2-3; no check of the table's D call, TRBD2, against the DNA was made. TRBV21-1 is tagged as a pseudogene. The CDR3 is CASSKEGGRARNLDTQYF. The CDR3 DNA is TGTGCCAGCAGCAAAGAGGGCGGGAGGGCTAGAAACTTAGATACGCAGTATTTT.